The 27 T cell receptor beta chains below all came from one sample that was sequenced in a study of blood T cells in healthy people across ages. Using a J-beta primer mix together with a sample-barcoded 5' primer, a second PCR was run for 7 to 11 cycles. TCRdb reanalysed the 5' RACE reads using MiXCR and keeps one entry per CDR3 protein. The data hold 550,000 to 600,000 distinct CDR3 sequences, with roughly 48% observed a single time. The sequencing sample was made of blood. The receptors come from a man at least 80 years old in good health.

This clonotype was counted only a few times. V and J are TRBV6-5 and TRBJ2-7; 10 nucleotides agree with TRBD1. V lost 4 bases to trimming and J lost 6 bases; unmatched junction nucleotides: 3. This CDR3 contains 13 residues. The germline V gene has CDR1 MNHEY and CDR2 SVGAGI. The DNA for the CDR3 is TGTGCCAGCAGTTTAGACAGGGGGCTCGAGCAGTACTTC. It is translated as CASSLDRGLEQYF.

This clonotype was detected a few times. V usage is TRBV7-2 and J usage is TRBJ2-5; D gene unclear. Trimming stripped 5 bases from V and 3 bases from J, with 10 bases between. This CDR3 has 13 amino acids. The germline V gene encodes CDR1 SGHTA and CDR2 FQGNSA. CDR3 sequence (DNA): TGTGCCAGCAGCGGCCAGGAAAAAGAGACCCAGTACTTC. As protein: CASSGQEKETQYF.

The chain combines TRBV20-1 with TRBJ2-7, with TRBD2 matching 7 bases. This CDR3 spans 15 amino acids. Germline V gene data show CDR1 as DFQATT and CDR2 as SNEGSKA (reference sequence). The V segment lost 0 bases and the J segment 2 bases; nucleotides outside the gene matches: 7. CDR3 coding DNA: TGCAGTGCTAGAGATCGCTGGGGGACTACCTACGAGCAGTACTTC. It translates to CSARDRWGTTYEQYF.

The rearrangement links TRBV5-1 to TRBJ2-4; perhaps TRBD1 as D (6 bases). CDR1 SGHRS and CDR2 YFSETQ come from the germline V gene. Deletions cut 0 bases from V and 0 bases from J, with 13 bases between. CDR3 length equals 17 residues. The CDR3 nucleotides are TGCGCCAGCAGCTTGGGGGCCTGGGGGCTAGCCAAAAACATTCAGTACTTC. Amino acids: CASSLGAWGLAKNIQYF.

The rearrangement links TRBV9 to TRBJ2-6, with D hard to call. The CDR3 has 17 residues. Looked up from germline, CDR1 is SGDLS and CDR2 is YYNGEE. The V end was cut by 0 bases, the J end by 0 bases, with 10 bases between. In DNA form, the CDR3 reads TGTGCCAGCAGCGTAGACCCGGGCGTCTCTGGGGCCAACGTCCTGACTTTC. This sequence encodes CASSVDPGVSGANVLTF. Based on the CDR3 plus reference TRBV9 and TRBJ2-6, the full variable domain is DSGVTQTPKHLITATGQRVTLRCSPRSGDLSVYWYQQSLDQGLQFLIQYYNGEERAKGNILERFSAQQFPDLHSELNLSSLELGDSALYFCASSVDPGVSGANVLTFGAGSRLTVL.

The chain employs TRBV7-2 and TRBJ2-3; D unclear. CDR1 and CDR2 from the germline V gene are SGHTA and FQGNSA. Trimming removed 1 base at V and 5 bases at J, with 13 bases between. This CDR3 spans 15 amino acids. The DNA of the CDR3 is TGTGCCAGCAGCTTAGTTAGTCAATTCCTAGATACGCAGTATTTT. Encoded protein: CASSLVSQFLDTQYF.

This clonotype turned up a few times. The DNA of the CDR3 is TGTGCCAGCAGCTTACTAGCGGGGGGTCCTCCGGGGGAGCAGTTCTTC. Translation gives CASSLLAGGPPGEQFF. The genes are TRBV7-3 and TRBJ2-1, with 11 bases aligning to TRBD2. V dropped 2 bases and J dropped 10; count of bases not matched to a gene: 10. Germline V gives CDR1 SGHTA, CDR2 FQGTGA. The CDR3 extends over 16 amino acids.

The J gene is TRBJ1-2, the V gene TRBV7-9; TRBD1 agrees at 7 bases. V trimming: 1 base; J trimming: 5 bases; junction bases outside the gene matches: 10. This CDR3 contains 16 residues. Germline-derived CDR1 and CDR2 are SEHNR and FQNEAQ (reference sequence). The CDR3 spells CASSLGFRDSAYGYTF. The CDR3 DNA is TGTGCCAGCAGCTTAGGTTTCCGGGACAGCGCTTATGGCTACACCTTC. Complete variable domain (other parts from reference TRBV7-9 and TRBJ1-2): DTGVSQNPRHKITKRGQNVTFRCDPISEHNRLYWYRQTLGQGPEFLTYFQNEAQLEKSRLLSDRFSAERPKGSFSTLEIQRTEQGDSAMYLCASSLGFRDSAYGYTFGSGTRLTVV.

This clonotype was observed a single time. The chain combines TRBV11-3 with TRBJ2-1; 9 bases match TRBD2. CDR3 length equals 16 residues. V shed 3 bases and J 8 bases; nucleotides not matched to a gene: 11. Germline V gene sequence: CDR1 SGHNT, CDR2 YENEEA. CDR3 loop: CASSFIGGRGNDEQFF. CDR3 bases: TGTGCCAGCAGCTTTATCGGCGGGAGGGGGAACGATGAGCAGTTCTTC.

This clonotype was seen a handful of times. The chain links TRBV9 to TRBJ2-3, with D perhaps matching TRBD2 (5 bases). This CDR3 contains 15 residues. CDR1 and CDR2 (germline): SGDLS, YYNGEE. The V end lost 0 bases, the J end lost 2 bases, and 10 bases lay between the germline ends. In DNA form, the CDR3 reads TGTGCCAGCAGCGTAGATCAGCGGATCACAGATACGCAGTATTTT. It is translated as CASSVDQRITDTQYF.

This clonotype was detected a few times. The chain joins TRBV2 to TRBJ2-6; possible D gene TRBD1, 6 bases. Germline CDR1 reads SNHLY; CDR2 reads FYNNEI. Trimming took 6 bases from V and 1 from J, leaving 13 bases between them. CDR3 length equals 16 residues. The CDR3 spells CASSNLGGSGANVLTF. The DNA of the CDR3 is TGTGCCAGCAGCAACCTAGGGGGTTCTGGGGCCAACGTCCTGACTTTC.

The rearrangement uses TRBV24-1 and TRBJ2-2, with D maybe TRBD2 (5 bases). V was clipped by 9 bases and J by 0 bases, with 7 bases between them. CDR1 and CDR2 from the germline V gene are KGHDR and SFDVKD. This CDR3 has 13 residues. The CDR3 reads CATRGTNTGELFF. CDR3 in DNA: TGTGCCACCCGAGGGACGAACACCGGGGAGCTGTTTTTT.

Concerning this clonotype: Given a much more abundant clone one base away, this may be a read error. The V and J genes are TRBV10-3 and TRBJ2-1; possibly TRBD1 for D (7 bases). The V end lost 4 bases, the J end lost 6 bases, and 13 bases lay between the germline ends. Germline CDR1 is ENHRY and CDR2 is SYGVKD. The CDR3 spans 14 residues. In DNA, the CDR3 is TGTGCCATCAGTGGACTAGGGGGCCGCAATGAGCAGTTCTTC. It yields the protein CAISGLGGRNEQFF.

This chain uses TRBV28 with TRBJ1-2; a possible D gene is TRBD1 (5 bases). Germline V gives CDR1 MDHEN, CDR2 SYDVKM. The length of the CDR3 is 15 residues. V was pared by 1 base and J by 8 bases, with 17 bases between. This CDR3 is CASSLLGTTRGGYTF. The CDR3 coding sequence is TGTGCCAGCAGTTTATTAGGGACTACGCGGGGCGGCTACACCTTC.

In its sample, this clonotype was seen a few times. The chain carries TRBV7-2 and TRBJ2-5; D unresolved. The CDR3 loop spans 12 amino acids. Trimming cost V 1 base and J 5 bases, with 5 bases left between them. The germline CDR1 and CDR2 sequences are SGHTA and FQGNSA. CDR3 nucleotide sequence: TGTGCCAGCAGCTTAGACTCGGAGACCCAGTACTTC. The encoded protein is CASSLDSETQYF.

This clonotype was seen only once. Just one base apart from a much larger clone, this may be a read error. The chain recombines TRBV12-3 or TRBV12-4 with TRBJ2-1, with D perhaps TRBD2 (6 bases). V lost 3 bases and J lost 0, with 12 bases in between. There are 16 residues in the CDR3. CDR3: CASSFRTNGSYNEQFF. In nucleotides, the CDR3 is TGTGCCAGCAGTTTCCGGACTAACGGCTCCTACAATGAGCAGTTCTTC.

The chain employs TRBV11-2 and TRBJ2-5; 8 bases agree with TRBD2. CDR1 and CDR2 from the germline V gene are SGHAT and FQNNGV. The CDR3 spans 16 residues. With 3 bases clipped from V and 2 bases from J, the junction kept 8 bases outside the gene matches. The CDR3 coding sequence is TGTGCCAGCAGCTTCCGGCGGGGGGCGATTCAAGAGACCCAGTACTTC. Amino acid sequence: CASSFRRGAIQETQYF.

This chain uses TRBV5-1 with TRBJ2-2; 7 positions match TRBD2. This CDR3 comprises 15 residues. The junction had 2 bases not matched to a gene; V was cut back by 0 bases and J by 3 bases. Germline V lookup: CDR1 SGHRS, CDR2 YFSETQ. CDR3 coding DNA: TGCGCCAGCAGCTTGGCACGGGGGGACACCGGGGAGCTGTTTTTT. Encoded protein: CASSLARGDTGELFF.

This clonotype has ten or more counts. The CDR3 region has the DNA TGTGCCAGCAGTAAACTGCGGGACAGCGCAGAAAACATTCAGTACTTC. Its protein product is CASSKLRDSAENIQYF. V usage is TRBV6-5 and J usage is TRBJ2-4; D is perhaps TRBD1 (7 bases). This CDR3 has 16 residues. The ends were cut back, 5 bases at V and 5 bases at J, with 19 bases in the middle. The V gene's germline CDR1 is MNHEY and CDR2 SVGAGI.

The V gene is TRBV20-1, the J gene TRBJ2-1; a weak D match, TRBD2 (5 bases). The germline gives CDR1 DFQATT, CDR2 SNEGSKA (reference sequence). The CDR3 is made up of 13 amino acids. The CDR3 nucleotides are TGCAGGGCGAGGGAGAGCTCCTACAATGAGCAGTTCTTC. Its protein is CRARESSYNEQFF.

This rearrangement joins TRBV10-3 to TRBJ2-1; the D gene is possibly TRBD2 (6 bases). The germline V gene has CDR1 ENHRY and CDR2 SYGVKD. V shed 2 bases and J shed 6 bases, with 14 bases lying between them. The CDR3 contains 15 residues. As DNA, the CDR3 is TGTGCCATCAGTGAGCCGGGACTTATTAGCAATGAGCAGTTCTTC. It is translated as CAISEPGLISNEQFF.

The chain employs TRBV20-1 and TRBJ2-7; 7 positions agree with TRBD2. This CDR3 has 17 amino acids. V dropped 0 bases and J dropped 0; count of bases not matched to a gene: 11. Germline-derived CDR1 and CDR2 are DFQATT and SNEGSKA (reference sequence). CDR3 in amino acids: CSAREWGGRGSSYEQYF. The CDR3 coding sequence is TGCAGTGCTAGAGAATGGGGAGGGAGGGGAAGCTCCTACGAGCAGTACTTC.

J is TRBJ2-5 and V is TRBV2; TRBD2 matches 11 bases. The J call may be incorrect, as the DNA end agrees better with TRBJ2-7. There are 15 residues in the CDR3. Per the germline V gene, CDR1 is SNHLY and CDR2 is FYNNEI. The CDR3 sequence: CASSGLAGNHYEQYF. For the CDR3, the DNA is TGTGCCAGCAGTGGACTAGCGGGGAACCATTACGAGCAGTACTTC.

This chain uses TRBV6-1 with TRBJ2-5; D not resolved. Germline V gene lookup returns CDR1 MNHNS and CDR2 SASEGT. CDR3 length: 13 residues. Trimming left V 4 bases short and J 5 bases short, with 11 bases between. CDR3 DNA: TGTGCCAGCAGTGTGGATCGTAGGGAGACCCAGTACTTC. Residues: CASSVDRRETQYF.

This CDR3 reads CASSFRTSGLTDTQYF. CDR3 nucleotides: TGTGCCAGCAGTTTTAGGACTAGCGGACTCACAGATACGCAGTATTTT. The gene calls are TRBV12-3 or TRBV12-4 and TRBJ2-3; 10 positions agree with TRBD2. CDR3 size: 16 residues. With V trimmed by 3 bases and J by 2 bases, 5 bases remained unmatched.

V usage is TRBV3-1 and J usage is TRBJ2-1; TRBD1 matches at 8 bases. The germline V gene has CDR1 LGHDT and CDR2 YNNKEL (reference sequence). V lost 1 base, J lost 11 bases, and 7 bases stayed unmatched. This CDR3 is 14 amino acids long. CDR3 coding DNA: TGTGCCAGCAGCCAAGCCTCACAGGGGGAAAAGCAGTTCTTC. It encodes CASSQASQGEKQFF.

This clonotype was seen a handful of times. V and J are TRBV2 and TRBJ1-5; maybe TRBD1 (5 bases). The germline gives CDR1 SNHLY, CDR2 FYNNEI. Between the trimmed V and J ends, which lost 4 bases and 2 bases, there was a span of 12 bases. This CDR3 has 15 amino acids. This CDR3 is CASSASGYGNQPQHF. Here the CDR3 DNA reads TGTGCCAGCAGTGCGTCAGGGTACGGCAATCAGCCCCAGCATTTT.